This TCR beta chain came from a study of regulatory T cells in long-lasting Graves disease. Time point noted: newly diagnosed GD, antithyroid drugs for less than 3 months. Scientists built the TCR library using RNA that was extracted from PBMCs. The CDR3 has 16 amino acids. V was clipped by 0 bases and J by 5 bases; unmatched bases: 10. CDR1 SGHNT and CDR2 YYREEE come from the germline V gene (reference sequence). The TCR beta library used iRepertoire HTBI primers with Arm-PCR amplification of CDR3. TCRdb re-derived calls from the multiplex PCR reads in MiXCR, one entry per CDR3 protein. Of 200,000 to 250,000 distinct CDR3 sequences listed, roughly 19% are singletons. This clonotype was picked up a small number of times. The data were also submitted as part of a second study, on T cells in Graves' hyperthyroidism and ophthalmopathy. That report notes: Graves' hyperthyroidism was deemed stable given no ophthalmopathy progression within 18 months. Aged 18 to 65, the patients had hyperthyroidism that was newly diagnosed and had lasted under 2 months. Each diagnosis was grounded in clinical symptoms, serum thyroxine and TRAb, thyroid ultrasound, and orbital computed tomography. Among clonotypes expanded in thyroid above 0.001, most were also found in blood.

Sequences were derived from peripheral blood mononuclear cells (PBMCs), sampled at new diagnosis, from a patient treated with antithyroid drugs. This clonotype was sampled from a woman aged 30 to 39 with Graves disease. V is TRBV5-4 and J is TRBJ2-5, with 7 bases aligning to TRBD2. In DNA, the CDR3 is TGTGCCAGCAGCTTGGCTAGCGGCGGAGTGGGGGAGACCCAGTACTTC. Translating gives CASSLASGGVGETQYF.